This is a list of T cell receptor beta chains from one sample in a study of technical replicates of blood from a handful of donors. This table comes from immunoSEQ multiplex PCR, and its TCRdb copy is limited to in-frame clones, with some not included. This table holds around 68,000 clones, less than 98% found once. Source material: T cells isolated from PBMCs. These receptor sequences come from a human donor in good health. Each CDR3 is given with its conserved first and last residue. Fields, in order: D gene, J gene, clone size, CDR3 length, V gene, CDR3 DNA, CDR3 protein. A D gene is named only where the DNA matches it firmly. Size is omitted from some rows. Given values are once, few, many or a class for expanded clones.

NA | TRBJ2-5 | NA | 17 | TRBV4-2 | TGTGCCAGCAGCCACCCAAATATGTTGGGGGGAAGAGAGACCCAGTACTTC | CASSHPNMLGGRETQYF
NA | TRBJ2-7 | NA | 12 | TRBV2 | TGTGCCACTCTCGAGGACTCCTACGAGCAGTACTTC | CATLEDSYEQYF
TRBD2 | TRBJ2-7 | NA | 17 | TRBV6-1 | TGTGCCAGCAGTGAACTAGCGGGAGGAAGTCTTGGCCACGAGCAGTACTTC | CASSELAGGSLGHEQYF
NA | TRBJ2-7 | NA | 14 | TRBV4-3 | TGCGCCAGCGGAGCCTCTGTAAGCTCCTACGAGCAGTACTTC | CASGASVSSYEQYF
TRBD1 | TRBJ1-2 | NA | 13 | TRBV6-5 | TGTGCCAGCAGTGCCCGACAGGGAAATGGCTACACCTTC | CASSARQGNGYTF
TRBD2 | TRBJ2-7 | NA | 15 | TRBV27 | TGTGCCAGCAGTTTCGCGGGAGTCCTGATGTACGAGCAGTACTTC | CASSFAGVLMYEQYF
NA | TRBJ1-2 | NA | 16 | TRBV10-1 | TGCGCCAGCAGTGAGACCCGACAGGCGGATGCGTCTGGCTACACCTTC | CASSETRQADASGYTF
NA | TRBJ2-5 | NA | 16 | TRBV5-4 | TGTGCCAGCAGCCGGGGGCTAGCGGAGAACCAAGAGACCCAGTACTTC | CASSRGLAENQETQYF
NA | TRBJ2-1 | NA | 15 | TRBV4-1 | TGCGCCAGCAGCCCCCACACACAGACCTACAATGAGCAGTTCTTC | CASSPHTQTYNEQFF
NA | TRBJ2-5 | NA | 11 | TRBV7-6 | TGTGCCAGCAGCCCTAGGGAGACCCAGTACTTC | CASSPRETQYF
NA | TRBJ1-5 | once | 16 | TRBV19 | TGTGCCAGTAGTATAGGCACAGGCAAGGGGTATCAGCCCCAGCATTTT | CASSIGTGKGYQPQHF
TRBD1 | TRBJ2-5 | NA | 15 | TRBV6-1 | TGTGCCAGCAGTGAATGGGTGACAGGGCGCGAGACCCAGTACTTC | CASSEWVTGRETQYF
NA | TRBJ2-5 | NA | 14 | TRBV9 | TGTGCCAGCAGCGTAGCCCTAGCGAGAGAGACCCAGTACTTC | CASSVALARETQYF
TRBD2 | TRBJ2-7 | NA | 13 | TRBV28 | TGTGCCAGCATCGGGGGGAGCTCCTACGAGCAGTACTTC | CASIGGSSYEQYF
NA | TRBJ2-3 | NA | 15 | TRBV11-2 | TGTGCCAGCTGCGTTATCGGGAGAAGCACAGATACGCAGTATTTT | CASCVIGRSTDTQYF
NA | TRBJ2-2 | NA | 15 | TRBV14 | TGTGCCAGCAGCCAAGATTTGGCTTGGACCGGGGAGCTGTTTTTT | CASSQDLAWTGELFF
NA | TRBJ2-7 | NA | 14 | TRBV29-1 | TGCAGCGTTGAATTGCAGGACTCCTCTTACGAGCAGTACTTC | CSVELQDSSYEQYF
NA | TRBJ2-3 | NA | 14 | TRBV29-1 | TGCAGCGTTGAAGGACCAGCGGACCACAATACGCAGTATTTT | CSVEGPADHNTQYF
TRBD1 | TRBJ1-4 | NA | 17 | TRBV9 | TGTGCCAGCAGCGGCGGGACAGGGGATCCCCTTAATGAAAAACTGTTTTTT | CASSGGTGDPLNEKLFF
TRBD2 | TRBJ2-5 | NA | 13 | TRBV30 | TGTGCCTGGAGGACTAGCGGCGGAGAGACCCAGTACTTC | CAWRTSGGETQYF
NA | TRBJ1-1 | NA | 13 | TRBV6-4 | TGTGCCAGCGGTGCGGGGAAAAGTACTGAAGCTTTCTTT | CASGAGKSTEAFF
NA | TRBJ2-7 | NA | 16 | TRBV2 | TGTGCCAGCAGTGAAGCGGGGACTTCGACTCTCTACGAGCAGTACTTC | CASSEAGTSTLYEQYF
NA | TRBJ2-1 | NA | 15 | TRBV7-9 | TGTGCCAGCAGCTTAGCCAGGACATCCTACAATGAGCAGTTCTTC | CASSLARTSYNEQFF
TRBD1 | TRBJ2-1 | NA | 15 | TRBV6-5 | TGTGCCAGCAGTGCCGGGACAGGGGGCTACAATGAGCAGTTCTTC | CASSAGTGGYNEQFF
TRBD1 | TRBJ2-7 | NA | 16 | TRBV11-1 | TGTGCCAGCAGCTTATCCATAGGGACAGGAACCTACGAGCAGTACTTC | CASSLSIGTGTYEQYF
TRBD1 | TRBJ2-3 | once | 15 | TRBV28 | TGTGCCAGCCCCCGGGTCAGGGGGCGCCCAGATACGCAGTATTTT | CASPRVRGRPDTQYF
NA | TRBJ1-5 | NA | 17 | TRBV27 | TGTGCCAGCAGTTTATCGGGGGACAATTTCTTCAATCAGCCCCAGCATTTT | CASSLSGDNFFNQPQHF
NA | TRBJ1-1 | NA | 15 | TRBV4-1 | TGCGCCAGCAGCCAAAGGACAGACTGGTCGACTGAAGCTTTCTTT | CASSQRTDWSTEAFF
NA | TRBJ2-3 | NA | 12 | TRBV7-3 | TGTGCCAGCAGCGCAGGGACAGATACGCAGTATTTT | CASSAGTDTQYF
TRBD2 | TRBJ2-1 | NA | 17 | TRBV30 | TGTGCCTGGAGTCAAACACCCCTAGCGGGATACTTCAATGAGCAGTTCTTC | CAWSQTPLAGYFNEQFF
TRBD1 | TRBJ1-2 | NA | 14 | TRBV30 | TGTGCCTGGACCTCAAAGCCGGGACAGCTTGGCTACACCTTC | CAWTSKPGQLGYTF